These T cell receptor beta chains were read from a single sample in a study of blood T cell repertoires in COVID-19. Clones were read by immunoSEQ multiplex PCR, and TCRdb kept only the in-frame ones, dropping some. The table has a few hundred thousand clones, around 80% seen once; the top ten hold approximately 4%. Sequencing input: peripheral blood. The receptors shown here come from a man aged 60 to 69 with acute or convalescent COVID-19. CDR3s include the opening cysteine and the closing phenylalanine or tryptophan. D genes are given only for firm matches.

TRBJ2-3	NA	TRBV5-4	TGTGCCAGCAGTCTTGCAGGGTATGGGGCTACGCAGTATTTT	CASSLAGYGATQYF
TRBJ1-2	NA	TRBV6-2/TRBV6-3	TGTGCCAGCAGTTACTCGAGTGAGGGGCCGCGGGGCTATGGCTACACCTTC	CASSYSSEGPRGYGYTF
TRBJ2-5	NA	TRBV3-1/TRBV3-2	TGTGCCAGCAGTCTCTGGGAGGTGGAGACCCAGTACTTC	CASSLWEVETQYF
TRBJ2-3	TRBD2	TRBV10-3	TGTGCCATCAGTGAAGCAACTAGCGGGAGTTTAGATACGCAGTATTTT	CAISEATSGSLDTQYF
TRBJ1-1	TRBD1	TRBV29-1	TGCAGCGGGGCGGACAGGGAAGCTTTCTTT	CSGADREAFF
TRBJ1-2	NA	TRBV7-2	TGTGCCAGCAGCTTTGGAGACCAGAGCGGCTACACCTTC	CASSFGDQSGYTF
TRBJ2-3	NA	TRBV30	TGTGCCTGGAGAATGGCGGGCTCGATGCGGGGTACGCAGTATTTT	CAWRMAGSMRGTQYF
TRBJ2-1	NA	TRBV3-1/TRBV3-2	TGTGCCAGCAGCCAAGGCCCGGCGGGATACAATGAGCAGTTCTTC	CASSQGPAGYNEQFF
TRBJ1-5	NA	TRBV29-1	TGCAGCGTTGGCGACCGAGGGCCCCAGCATTTT	CSVGDRGPQHF
TRBJ1-2	NA	TRBV24-1	TGTGCCACCAGTGACGGGACTTCCTATGGCTACACCTTC	CATSDGTSYGYTF
TRBJ2-2	TRBD1	TRBV7-6	TGTGCCAGCAGCTTAGTTTACACCGGGACAGGGGCCGGGGAGCTGTTTTTT	CASSLVYTGTGAGELFF
TRBJ2-1	TRBD2	TRBV19	TGTGCCAGTAGTATGGCGGGAGCCTACAATGAGCAGTTCTTC	CASSMAGAYNEQFF
TRBJ2-2	NA	TRBV29-1	TGCAGCGCGACCTCCAACTTTAGGGGAACGAACACCGGGGAGCTGTTTTTT	CSATSNFRGTNTGELFF
TRBJ2-1	TRBD1	TRBV18	TGTGCCAGCTCACCACGAACAGGGGCATACAATGAGCAGTTCTTC	CASSPRTGAYNEQFF
TRBJ2-3	NA	TRBV28	TGTGCCAGCAGTTCCAGCGTTGATACGCAGTATTTT	CASSSSVDTQYF
TRBJ2-7	TRBD1	TRBV6-5	TGTGCCAGCAGTCCCGGGACAGGGATCTACGAGCAGTACTTC	CASSPGTGIYEQYF
TRBJ2-1	TRBD1	TRBV2	TGTGCCAGCAAGAGGACGGGACAGGGTAACAATGAGCAGTTCTTC	CASKRTGQGNNEQFF